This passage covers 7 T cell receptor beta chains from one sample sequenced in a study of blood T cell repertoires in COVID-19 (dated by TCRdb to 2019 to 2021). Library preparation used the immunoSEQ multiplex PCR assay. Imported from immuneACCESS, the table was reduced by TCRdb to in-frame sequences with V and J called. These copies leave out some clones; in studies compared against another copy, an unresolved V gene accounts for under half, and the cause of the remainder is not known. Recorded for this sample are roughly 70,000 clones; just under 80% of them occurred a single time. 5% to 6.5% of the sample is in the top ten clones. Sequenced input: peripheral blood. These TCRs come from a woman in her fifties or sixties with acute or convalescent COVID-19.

The CDR3 protein is CASSLSQELGEKLFF. In DNA, the CDR3 is TGCGCCAGCAGCTTGTCACAGGAGCTGGGGGAAAAACTGTTTTTT. The V gene is TRBV5-1, the J gene TRBJ1-4; D possibly corresponds to TRBD1 (5 bases). The CDR3 is 15 residues long. CDR1 and CDR2 (germline): SGHRS, YFSETQ. V was shortened by 1 base and J by 8 bases, with 15 bases between the two germline ends.

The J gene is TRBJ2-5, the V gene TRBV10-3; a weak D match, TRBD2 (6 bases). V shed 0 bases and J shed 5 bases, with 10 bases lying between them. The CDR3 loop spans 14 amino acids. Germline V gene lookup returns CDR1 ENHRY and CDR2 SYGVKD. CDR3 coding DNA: TGTGCCATCAGTGAGTCTGCCAGCGGGGAGACCCAGTACTTC. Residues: CAISESASGETQYF.

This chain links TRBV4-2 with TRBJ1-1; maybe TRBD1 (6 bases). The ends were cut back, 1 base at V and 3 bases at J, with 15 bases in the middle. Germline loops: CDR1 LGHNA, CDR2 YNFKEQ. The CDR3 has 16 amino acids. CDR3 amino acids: CASSQVSVEGDTEAFF. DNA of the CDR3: TGTGCCAGCAGCCAAGTTTCCGTCGAGGGGGACACTGAAGCTTTCTTT.

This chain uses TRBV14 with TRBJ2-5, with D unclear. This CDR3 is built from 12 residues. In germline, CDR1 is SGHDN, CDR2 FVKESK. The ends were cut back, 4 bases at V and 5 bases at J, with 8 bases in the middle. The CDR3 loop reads CASSLSPETQYF. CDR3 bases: TGTGCCAGCAGCCTCTCCCCGGAGACCCAGTACTTC.

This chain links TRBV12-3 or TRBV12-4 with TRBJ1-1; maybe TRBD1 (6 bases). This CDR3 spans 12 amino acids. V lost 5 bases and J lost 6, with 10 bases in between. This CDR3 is CASSLGAAEAFF. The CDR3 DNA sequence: TGTGCCAGCAGTCTGGGGGCGGCTGAAGCTTTCTTT.

As DNA, the CDR3 is TGTGCCAGCAGCCCCCTCCCAGTAAGCGATTACAATGAGCAGTTCTTC. The encoded protein is CASSPLPVSDYNEQFF. The V call is TRBV4-2, the J call TRBJ2-1; the D is unclear. V was trimmed by 4 bases and J by 4 bases, leaving 17 bases between them. The CDR3 spans 16 residues. CDR1 is LGHNA, CDR2 YNFKEQ, per germline.

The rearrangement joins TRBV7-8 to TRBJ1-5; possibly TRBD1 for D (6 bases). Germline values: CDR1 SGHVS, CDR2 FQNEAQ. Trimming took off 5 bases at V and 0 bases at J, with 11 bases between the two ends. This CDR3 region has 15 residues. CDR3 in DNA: TGTGCCAGCAGCCCGCAGGGGTATAGCAATCAGCCCCAGCATTTT. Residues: CASSPQGYSNQPQHF.